This is a list of T cell receptor beta chains from one sample in a study of T cell repertoires in cytomegalovirus infection. TCRdb reprocessed the reads via MiXCR and lists one record per CDR3 protein. This sample yields about 920,000 distinct CDR3 sequences, of which around 31% are seen a single time; around an eighth belongs to the top ten. For these TCRs, the target antigens are not known. Specimen: cultured CD8+ T cells from PBMCs, collected from culture after CMV antigen stimulation. The source of these receptors is a human donor in good health (CMV status not recorded). Some clones in this sample may be carry-over from other donors' samples. Both conserved end residues are part of each CDR3. Each record gives: J gene, D gene, CDR3 length, V gene, clone size, CDR3 protein, CDR3 DNA. The D gene is left open where the match is weak. Clone size is shown for a subset of rows, as once, few, many or a class of expanded clone.

J: TRBJ2-2; D: -; length: 15; V: TRBV19; size: -; CDR3: CASSINSENTGELFF; DNA: TGTGCCAGTAGTATTAATTCAGAAAACACCGGGGAGCTGTTTTTT
J: TRBJ2-1; D: TRBD2; length: 16; V: TRBV12-5; size: -; CDR3: CASGPGGGAPRNEQFF; DNA: TGTGCTAGTGGACCCGGGGGGGGGGCCCCGCGCAATGAGCAGTTCTTC
J: TRBJ2-4; D: TRBD2; length: 16; V: TRBV10-3; size: -; CDR3: CAINQFLSGGAYIQYF; DNA: TGTGCCATCAACCAGTTCCTGTCGGGGGGGGCGTACATTCAGTACTTC
J: TRBJ1-3; D: -; length: 16; V: TRBV19; size: -; CDR3: CASSTNTANSGNTIYF; DNA: TGTGCCAGTAGTACCAATACAGCTAACTCTGGAAACACCATATATTTT
J: TRBJ1-6; D: -; length: 14; V: TRBV18; size: -; CDR3: CASSPGYYNSPLHF; DNA: TGTGCCAGCTCACCTGGCTACTATAATTCACCCCTCCACTTT
J: TRBJ2-2; D: TRBD2; length: 14; V: TRBV19; size: -; CDR3: CASSITGRSGELFF; DNA: TGTGCCAGTAGTATAACCGGGAGGTCCGGGGAGCTGTTTTTT
J: TRBJ2-2; D: -; length: 17; V: TRBV7-7; size: -; CDR3: CASSARPSGGDTGELFF; DNA: TGTGCTAGCAGCGCTAGACCCTCCGGGGGTGATACCGGGGAGCTGTTTTTT
J: TRBJ2-6; D: -; length: 15; V: TRBV2; size: few; CDR3: CASSVTGAGANVLTF; DNA: TGTGCCAGCAGTGTTACCGGGGCTGGGGCCAACGTCCTGACTTTC
J: TRBJ1-1; D: -; length: 11; V: TRBV12-3/TRBV12-4; size: -; CDR3: CASSSRAGAFF; DNA: TGTGCCAGCAGTTCCAGGGCCGGGGCTTTCTTT
J: TRBJ1-5; D: -; length: 16; V: TRBV6-5; size: once; CDR3: CASSYVYGDSNQPQHF; DNA: TGTGCCAGCAGTTACGTTTACGGGGATAGCAATCAGCCCCAGCATTTT
J: TRBJ2-2; D: -; length: 14; V: TRBV6-4; size: -; CDR3: CASEPNRGAGELFF; DNA: TGTGCCAGTGAGCCGAACCGCGGGGCCGGGGAGCTGTTTTTT
J: TRBJ2-3; D: TRBD1; length: 14; V: TRBV7-8; size: -; CDR3: CASSFNRGSDTQYF; DNA: TGTGCCAGCAGCTTTAACAGGGGTTCAGATACGCAGTATTTT
J: TRBJ1-1; D: -; length: 12; V: TRBV19; size: -; CDR3: CASSIAVTEAFF; DNA: TGTGCCAGTAGTATCGCAGTCACTGAAGCTTTCTTT
J: TRBJ2-7; D: -; length: 13; V: TRBV12-3/TRBV12-4; size: -; CDR3: CASSLGTGLEQYF; DNA: TGTGCCAGCAGTTTAGGAACAGGGCTCGAGCAGTACTTC
J: TRBJ2-2; D: -; length: 15; V: TRBV12-3/TRBV12-4; size: many; CDR3: CASTPVPLNTGELFF; DNA: TGTGCCAGCACCCCGGTTCCTCTGAACACCGGGGAGCTGTTTTTT
J: TRBJ2-3; D: -; length: 16; V: TRBV27; size: few; CDR3: CASGKETGPALDTQYF; DNA: TGTGCCAGCGGGAAAGAAACAGGTCCAGCGTTAGATACGCAGTATTTT
J: TRBJ1-1; D: TRBD1; length: 17; V: TRBV3-1; size: few; CDR3: CASSPKRGRGRNTEAFF; DNA: TGTGCCAGCAGCCCTAAAAGGGGGCGCGGTCGGAACACTGAAGCTTTCTTT